This record covers a single TCR beta chain. As yet, its antigen is unknown. Clones were read by immunoSEQ multiplex PCR, and TCRdb kept only the in-frame ones, dropping some. The data contain under 80,000 clones, about nine tenths of them seen just once; the ten biggest clones take up under 4.5%. The sample is drawn from a study of OX40 agonist ivuxolimab in advanced cancers. Study background: At 0.01 to 10 mg/kg, ivuxolimab was administered intravenously to patients every 2 weeks. Males comprised 82.7% of the group, whose mean age was roughly 64 years (range roughly 20 to 85). Dose-escalation patients had hepatocellular carcinoma, melanoma, renal cell or head and neck cancer. General study findings and limits: Low normalized clonal expansion also occurred in some nonresponding patients.

The germline V gene encodes CDR1 SGHTA and CDR2 FQGTGA. The CDR3 totals 14 residues. V was clipped by 5 bases and J by 0 bases, with 8 bases between them. The clonotype originates from an adult with an advanced solid tumor such as melanoma, head and neck, liver or kidney cancer. Specimen: CD4+ or CD8+ T cells sorted from blood, collected in a trial of the OX40 agonist ivuxolimab. V usage is TRBV7-3 and J usage is TRBJ2-1; D call uncertain. The chain's CDR3 is CASSPGASYNEQFF. The CDR3 DNA reads as TGTGCCAGCAGCCCCGGCGCCTCCTACAATGAGCAGTTCTTC. Together with reference TRBV7-3 and TRBJ2-1, the CDR3 gives the full variable domain: GAGVSQTPSNKVTEKGKYVELRCDPISGHTALYWYRQSLGQGPEFLIYFQGTGAADDSGLPNDRFFAVRPEGSVSTLKIQRTERGDSAVYLCASSPGASYNEQFFGPGTRLTVL.